The rows below give T cell receptor beta chains drawn from one sample of a study of T-cell memory formation after mild COVID-19. One entry per CDR3 protein results from TCRdb running MiXCR on the 5' RACE reads. The sample carries 350,000 to 450,000 distinct CDR3 sequences, over 25% recorded once. Sequencing was done on a sample of PBMCs or a T cell subset sorted from them (not recorded which). The receptors derive from an adult woman who had mild COVID-19 (a few samples of this study predate the infection). Cell type and time point are not known. Both conserved end residues are part of each CDR3. A D gene is named only where the DNA matches it firmly. Part of the rows lack a size; the others show once, few, many or a class for expanded clones.

V	J	D	length	size	DNA	CDR3
TRBV29-1	TRBJ2-3	TRBD1	14	NA	TGCAGCGTTATGGGGGGACAGGGCACAGATACGCAGTATTTT	CSVMGGQGTDTQYF
TRBV4-2	TRBJ2-3	NA	15	few	TGTGCCAGCAGCCAAGATGGGGCCGGGACAGATACGCAGTATTTT	CASSQDGAGTDTQYF
TRBV5-1	TRBJ1-6	NA	14	NA	TGCGCCAGCAGCTTGGCCGAACATTTTACACCCCTCCACTTT	CASSLAEHFTPLHF
TRBV20-1	TRBJ2-1	NA	13	many	TGCAGTGCGACTGGGGACCGGTACAATGAGCAGTTCTTC	CSATGDRYNEQFF
TRBV24-1	TRBJ2-7	TRBD2	16	few	TGTGCCACCAGTGACCAGATAGCGGGAGGAACCTACGAGCAGTACTTC	CATSDQIAGGTYEQYF
TRBV7-2	TRBJ2-3	NA	17	NA	TGTGCCAGCAGCTTAGTCGGGGGCGGGAGCTGGGCAGATACGCAGTATTTT	CASSLVGGGSWADTQYF
TRBV4-3	TRBJ2-1	NA	16	NA	TGCGCCAGCAGCCAAGATCATTCTTTCGGATACAATGAGCAGTTCTTC	CASSQDHSFGYNEQFF
TRBV9	TRBJ2-1	NA	15	NA	TGTGCCAGCAGCGCAAGCGGTAGCAAGGATTCGGAGCAGTTCTTC	CASSASGSKDSEQFF
TRBV4-1	TRBJ1-1	TRBD1	17	NA	TGCGCCAGCAGCCAAAGGTGGGGACAGCCCGGTTACACTGAAGCTTTCTTT	CASSQRWGQPGYTEAFF
TRBV30	TRBJ2-2	NA	13	few	TGTGCCTGGATGCGGGATGGGGCCGGGGAGCTGTTTTTT	CAWMRDGAGELFF
TRBV10-3	TRBJ2-1	NA	14	few	TGTGCCATCAGTGTTGCGGGCCGGGTCAATGAGCAGTTCTTC	CAISVAGRVNEQFF
TRBV2	TRBJ2-2	NA	14	few	TGTGCCAGCAAATCCCAGGGCTCTGCCGGGGAGCTGTTTTTT	CASKSQGSAGELFF
TRBV5-1	TRBJ2-2	TRBD2	15	NA	TGCGCCAGCAGAATGGCGGGAGGACACACCGGGGAGCTGTTTTTT	CASRMAGGHTGELFF
TRBV9	TRBJ2-3	NA	17	NA	TGTGCCAGCAGCTCTCACCCCGGGACTCAAGTGGGAGATACGCAGTATTTT	CASSSHPGTQVGDTQYF
TRBV3-1	TRBJ1-1	NA	14	NA	TGTGCCAGCAGCTTCAGGGTTGGGGAGGCTGAAGCTTTCTTT	CASSFRVGEAEAFF
TRBV24-1	TRBJ2-3	TRBD1	17	few	TGTGCCACCAGTGAAACGGGGACAGGCGATTCCACAGATACGCAGTATTTT	CATSETGTGDSTDTQYF
TRBV20-1	TRBJ2-1	TRBD2	15	NA	TGCAGTGCTTCCGGGACTAGCGGGAGGATCGATGAGCAGTTCTTC	CSASGTSGRIDEQFF
TRBV11-2	TRBJ2-5	TRBD2	16	few	TGTGCCAGCAGCATCCTTAGCGGGAAGATACAAGAGACCCAGTACTTC	CASSILSGKIQETQYF
TRBV14	TRBJ2-7	NA	14	NA	TGTGCCAGCAGCCCTAGGGAGCGTAGGTACGAGCAGTACTTC	CASSPRERRYEQYF
TRBV20-1	TRBJ2-1	TRBD2	16	NA	TGCAGTGCTCGGCGGGGGCATAGCGGGAGGAACAATGAGCAGTTCTTC	CSARRGHSGRNNEQFF
TRBV3-1	TRBJ1-1	NA	13	many	TGTGCCAGCAGCCAAGATGGGGCCCGTGAAGCTTTCTTT	CASSQDGAREAFF
TRBV6-5	TRBJ2-1	TRBD1	15	few	TGTGCCAGCAGCCAAGGGGGACAGGGGGCGGATGAGCAGTTCTTC	CASSQGGQGADEQFF
TRBV5-1	TRBJ2-1	NA	16	NA	TGCGCCAGCAGCTTGGAAAGTAGCCCCCCCTACAATGAGCAGTTCTTC	CASSLESSPPYNEQFF
TRBV7-9	TRBJ1-1	TRBD1	14	NA	TGTGCCAGCAGCCTACTTGACAGGGACACTGAAGCTTTCTTT	CASSLLDRDTEAFF
TRBV10-3	TRBJ1-2	NA	12	NA	TGTGCCATCAGTGACGAGGGATACGGCTACACCTTC	CAISDEGYGYTF
TRBV5-1	TRBJ1-1	NA	15	few	TGCGCCAGCAGCTTGGCACAGCGGGCCGGGGAGAAAGCTTTCTTT	CASSLAQRAGEKAFF
TRBV5-5	TRBJ2-3	TRBD1	17	few	TGTGCCAGCAGCCGGCCCGGGACAGGAGATGGCACAGATACGCAGTATTTT	CASSRPGTGDGTDTQYF
TRBV18	TRBJ2-5	TRBD1	15	NA	TGTGCCAGCTCACCCCGGCAGACAGGGATCAAGACCCAGTACTTC	CASSPRQTGIKTQYF
TRBV18	TRBJ2-7	NA	14	few	TGTGCCAGCTCACCACACCCTCCCGGTAATGAGCAGTACTTC	CASSPHPPGNEQYF